This T cell receptor (beta chain) was retrieved from a study of control samples from healthy donors and cancer patients. This CDR3 region has 12 residues. Germline loops: CDR1 SGHRS, CDR2 YFSETQ. V dropped 4 bases and J dropped 10 bases, with 9 bases sitting between them. Method: immunoSEQ multiplex PCR; TCRdb's copy keeps in-frame clones and lacks some. The top ten clones hold 5.5% to 7% of a sample with about 80,000 clones, around nine tenths of them seen once. The sample consisted of blood. J is TRBJ1-6 and V is TRBV5-1, with D unresolved. The clonotype originates from a man over 45 in good health. The CDR3 sequence is CASSEPGSPLHF. CDR3 DNA: TGCGCCAGCAGCGAACCGGGGTCACCCCTCCACTTT.